The present TCR beta chain was sequenced within a study of control samples from healthy donors and cancer patients. The protocol was immunoSEQ multiplex PCR, while the TCRdb copy is restricted to in-frame clones and leaves out a portion. The sample has about 140,000 clones; around nine tenths are singletons. In the case of this clone: Mismatch with germline at one junction end may stem from a read error.

Germline V gene data show CDR1 as MNHEY and CDR2 as SVGAGI. This CDR3 is 15 amino acids long. The sequenced sample consisted of blood. The source of this sequence is a man in his thirties or forties in good health. V and J are TRBV6-5 and TRBJ2-7, with D possibly being TRBD1 (6 bases). CDR3 coding DNA: TGTGCCAGCAGTTACGGGACAATGGGAAACTACGAGCAGTGCTTC. Amino acid sequence: CASSYGTMGNYEQCF.